This TCR beta chain was sequenced during a study of CD8 T cells in ankylosing spondylitis. Whole-study findings and limits: From matched ankylosing spondylitis synovial fluid, disease-linked clones were reportedly recovered at significantly enriched levels. Disease-linked clones bore a CD8+ phenotype, appearing relatively rarely in peripheral blood.

With regard to this clonotype: Its antigen is currently unknown.

TCRdb processed the 5' RACE reads anew with MiXCR; each CDR3 protein has one entry. This table has just over 150,000 distinct CDR3 sequences, around 17% appearing once. V lost 6 bases to trimming and J lost 1 base, with 6 bases between them. The CDR3 contains 12 residues. CDR1 is MDHEN, CDR2 SYDVKM, per germline. The chain uses TRBV28 and TRBJ2-5; no clear D. This TCR was recovered from a male donor with ankylosing spondylitis or in good health (not recorded which). Sequencing was performed on blood, either unsorted or a sorted T cell fraction (not recorded which). CDR3 sequence (DNA): TGTGCCAGCAGAGGCTTCCAAGAGACCCAGTACTTC. This encodes CASRGFQETQYF.